This T cell receptor (beta chain) was captured by sequencing in a study of cytomegalovirus exposure and HLA in healthy donors. Generated by immunoSEQ multiplex PCR, the TCRdb table keeps only in-frame clones and is missing some. Here the sample spans about 62,000 clones, over 90% being singletons. Points on this clone: Its specificity is not known.

Study conclusions and caveats: There were under 200 TCR beta chains listed as cytomegalovirus-associated.

Sample: PBMCs. The clonotype comes from a woman aged 18-29 years in good health and CMV-seropositive.

The CDR3 DNA reads as TGTGCCAGCAGCTTGGGCAGCGGTAACTTCTACGAGCAGTACTTC. Its translation is CASSLGSGNFYEQYF. The chain combines TRBV5-4 with TRBJ2-7; D is possibly TRBD2 (5 bases). The germline V gene encodes CDR1 SGHNT and CDR2 YYREEE (reference sequence). With 0 bases removed from V and 3 bases from J, the gap between germline ends came to 13 bases. The length of the CDR3 is 15 residues. Supplemented by reference TRBV5-4 and TRBJ2-7, the full variable domain reads ETGVTQSPTHLIKTRGQQVTLRCSSQSGHNTVSWYQQALGQGPQFIFQYYREEENGRGNFPPRFSGLQFPNYSSELNVNALELDDSALYLCASSLGSGNFYEQYFGPGTRLTVT.